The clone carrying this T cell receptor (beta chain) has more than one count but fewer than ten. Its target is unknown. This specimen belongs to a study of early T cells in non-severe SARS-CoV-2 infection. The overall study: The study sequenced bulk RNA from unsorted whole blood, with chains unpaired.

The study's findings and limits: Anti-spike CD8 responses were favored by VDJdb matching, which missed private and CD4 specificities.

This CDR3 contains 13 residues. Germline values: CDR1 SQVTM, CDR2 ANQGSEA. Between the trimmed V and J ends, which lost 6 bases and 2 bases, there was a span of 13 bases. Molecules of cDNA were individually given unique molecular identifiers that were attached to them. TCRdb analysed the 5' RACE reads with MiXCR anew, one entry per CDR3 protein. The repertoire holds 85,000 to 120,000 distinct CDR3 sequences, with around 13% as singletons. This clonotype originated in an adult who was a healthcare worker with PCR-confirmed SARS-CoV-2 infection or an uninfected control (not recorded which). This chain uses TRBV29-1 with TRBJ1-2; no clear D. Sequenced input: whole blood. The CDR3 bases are TGCAGCGTCTCCCCGCTGGGCAACTATGGCTACACCTTC. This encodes CSVSPLGNYGYTF.